The next 17 T cell receptor beta chains were all read from a single sample in a study of tumor-infiltrating lymphocytes in primary liver carcinoma. Joint extraction of RNA and DNA used about 17-32 mg of bulk tissue that was unsorted. TCR beta cDNA was prepared out of roughly 500 ng total RNA by means of a constant-region primer. Employing slightly modified ARM-PCR, three nested multiplex PCR rounds were run, and these gave rise to the TCR beta libraries. The first two PCR rounds used TRBV1-TRBV30 forward primers with a C-beta reverse primer, 9 to 11 cycles each. TCRdb analysed the multiplex PCR reads with MiXCR anew, one entry per CDR3 protein. The sample consists of approximately 110,000 distinct CDR3 sequences, 64% of them appearing once. The sample comprised liver tumor tissue from sampling region 3. Subset specified: tumor region T3, left-lateral pole. These receptors were obtained from a woman between 55 and 75 years old with primary liver carcinoma and hepatitis B virus infection.

As concerns this clonotype: The CDR3 carries no conserved terminal phenylalanine or tryptophan, so it likely arises from a read error. This chain uses TRBV11-2 with TRBJ2-7; the D gene could be TRBD1 or TRBD2 (5 bases each). Germline V lookup: CDR1 SGHAT, CDR2 FQNNGV. The CDR3 extends over 13 amino acids. CDR3 protein: CASSFGGPYEQYL. As DNA, the CDR3 is TGTGCCAGCAGCTTTGGGGGTCCCTATGAGCAGTACCTC.

This clonotype showed up just a few times. A much larger clone lies a single base off, so this may be a read error. The chain links TRBV12-3 or TRBV12-4 to TRBJ1-3; TRBD1 is a possible D gene (5 bases). This CDR3 is built from 16 residues. CDR3 coding DNA: TGTGTCAGCACCTGGGACCTTCGGGAAGGGGAGGACACCATATATTTT. Translation gives CVSTWDLREGEDTIYF.

With respect to this clonotype: This is likely a read error, given that the CDR3 carries no conserved phenylalanine or tryptophan at its end. This chain uses TRBV29-1 with TRBJ2-1, with TRBD2 matching over 8 bases. Per the germline V gene, CDR1 is SQVTM and CDR2 is ANQGSEA. The CDR3 length is 17 residues. CDR3 sequence (DNA): TGCTGCATCCACCCGGTTAGCGGGACGTCCCGAAAGAGTGCGCAGTTCCTC. Protein product: CCIHPVSGTSRKSAQFL.

This rearrangement joins TRBV29-1 to TRBJ1-1, with D possibly TRBD1 on 5 matching bases. This CDR3 contains 12 residues. CDR1 and CDR2 from the germline V gene are SQVTM and ANQGSEA. CDR3 residues: CGATWGGTEAFF. CDR3 coding DNA: TGCGGCGCAACGTGGGGGGGAACTGAAGCTTTCTTT.

On this clonotype: The missing conserved phenylalanine or tryptophan at the end of this CDR3 makes a read error likely. The chain links TRBV11-1 to TRBJ2-7; 10 nucleotides match TRBD2. This CDR3 has 16 residues. Germline assignment: CDR1 SGHAT and CDR2 FQDESV (reference sequence). CDR3 sequence reads: CPSSTRVAGGTYEQYI. CDR3 nucleotides: TGTCCCAGCAGCACCCGGGTAGCGGGAGGCACCTACGAGCAGTACATC.

Remarks on this clonotype: A much more abundant neighbour one base away suggests this may be a read error. The CDR3, as DNA: TGTGCCAGCAGCCGGACAGGCCAACCTGAAGCTTTCTTT. Amino acid sequence: CASSRTGQPEAFF. The genes are TRBV12-3 or TRBV12-4 and TRBJ1-1, with 7 bases identical to TRBD1. The CDR3 has 13 amino acids. The V gene end was trimmed by 6 bases and the J gene end by 6 bases; junction bases not matched to a gene: 7.

As for this clonotype: This may be a read error, as it is one base from a much larger clone. The CDR3 protein is CASSFRRGWETFNEQYF. The CDR3 bases are TGTGCCAGCAGCTTCCGACGGGGGTGGGAGACCTTCAACGAGCAGTACTTC. The rearrangement uses TRBV7-9 and TRBJ2-7, with D possibly TRBD2 on 6 matching bases. The CDR3 has 17 residues. Between the trimmed V and J ends, which lost 3 bases and 5 bases, there was a span of 23 bases. Germline CDR1 SEHNR, CDR2 FQNEAQ (reference sequence). Full variable domain (outside the CDR3, taken from reference TRBV7-9 and TRBJ2-7): DTGVSQNPRHKITKRGQNVTFRCDPISEHNRLYWYRQTLGQGPEFLTYFQNEAQLEKSRLLSDRFSAERPKGSFSTLEIQRTEQGDSAMYLCASSFRRGWETFNEQYFGPGTRLTVT.

A remark on this clonotype: Given a much more abundant clone one base away, this may be a read error. The V gene is TRBV30, the J gene TRBJ2-7, with D hard to call. Germline CDR1 is GTSNPN and CDR2 is SVGIG (reference sequence). Trimming left V 2 bases short and J 2 bases short, with 13 bases between. CDR3 size: 14 residues. CDR3 region: CAWSFGQEPYEQYF. DNA for the CDR3: TGTGCCTGGAGTTTTGGTCAGGAGCCCTACGAGCAGTACTTC.

Regarding this clonotype: Possible read error: a much larger clone is one base away. The genes are TRBV10-3 and TRBJ2-7; 9 positions agree with TRBD1. The V gene's germline CDR1 is ENHRY and CDR2 SYGVKD. The length of the CDR3 is 14 residues. The CDR3 bases are TGTGCCATCAGTGGGACAGGGGTTTCCTACGACCAGTACTTC. This codes for CAISGTGVSYDQYF.

Ten or more counts support this clonotype. This sequence joins TRBV5-5 and TRBJ2-7; 9 nucleotides agree with TRBD1. From germline, CDR1 is SGHKS and CDR2 YYEKEE (reference sequence). Trimming at V came to 4 bases and at J to 3 bases, leaving 8 bases not matched to a gene. The CDR3 has 15 residues. The CDR3 DNA reads TGTGCCAGCAGCGAATGGACAGGGGCGGGCTACGAGCAGTACTTC. Protein sequence: CASSEWTGAGYEQYF.

This clonotype was observed at least ten times. The gene calls are TRBV5-5 and TRBJ1-2; 7 nucleotides agree with TRBD1. The CDR3 is 14 amino acids. Germline V gene sequence: CDR1 SGHKS, CDR2 YYEKEE (reference sequence). With 1 base clipped from V and 4 bases from J, the junction kept 4 bases outside the gene matches. CDR3 sequence: CASSLPQGGYGYTF. The CDR3 DNA sequence: TGTGCCAGCAGCTTGCCCCAGGGGGGCTATGGCTACACCTTC.

On this clonotype: The junction departs from germline at one end; a sequencing error may be responsible. V is TRBV29-1 and J is TRBJ1-1; D unresolved. The length of the CDR3 is 12 residues. Per germline, CDR1 SQVTM and CDR2 ANQGSEA. In DNA form, the CDR3 reads TGCCGCGTTAGCCCAAGTAACACTGAAGCCTTCTTT. This codes for CRVSPSNTEAFF.

Worth noting for this clonotype: One end of the junction varies from germline; a read error may be responsible. The genes are TRBV11-2 and TRBJ2-4; a weak D match, TRBD2 (5 bases). This CDR3 has 17 amino acids. Germline loops: CDR1 SGHAT, CDR2 FQNNGV. The CDR3 loop is CASSRAPASGQKNIRYF. In nucleotides, the CDR3 is TGTGCCAGTAGCCGCGCCCCGGCCAGCGGCCAGAAAAACATTCGGTACTTC.

This clonotype has a handful of counts. One end of the junction varies from germline; a read error may be responsible. The chain uses TRBV5-1 and TRBJ2-5; tentative D call: TRBD2 (6 bases). The CDR3 has 15 amino acids. CDR1 is SGHRS and CDR2 is YFSETQ in the germline V gene. For the CDR3, the DNA is TGCGCCAGCAGCCTTGCCGGGACTGGTAGGGAGACCCAGTGCTTC. It encodes CASSLAGTGRETQCF.

This clonotype was observed many times. This chain uses TRBV4-1 with TRBJ1-3; TRBD1 might be the D (6 bases). Trimming shortened V by 0 bases and J by 4 bases, and 13 bases separated the two germline ends. Germline V gene lookup returns CDR1 MGHRA and CDR2 YSYEKL. The CDR3 length is 16 residues. CDR3 in amino acids: CASSQEAGGGGNTIYF. DNA of the CDR3: TGCGCCAGCAGCCAAGAGGCGGGGGGCGGCGGAAACACCATATATTTT.

About this clonotype itself: One end of the junction is discordant with germline, which a read error may explain. J is TRBJ2-7 and V is TRBV16; a possible D gene is TRBD2 (6 bases). The CDR3 consists of 15 residues. CDR1 and CDR2 from the germline V gene are KGHSY and FQNENV. The chain's CDR3 is CANSQPPAGVYEQYF. CDR3 coding DNA: TGTGCCAACAGCCAACCCCCAGCGGGCGTTTACGAGCAGTACTTC.

This clonotype was detected only a few times. This chain links TRBV7-9 with TRBJ1-1; the match to TRBD1 covers 9 bases. Looked up from germline, CDR1 is SEHNR and CDR2 is FQNEAQ (reference sequence). The J segment lost 8 bases and the V segment lost 3 bases, leaving 10 bases of the junction unmatched. This CDR3 region has 15 residues. CDR3 in amino acids: CASSFGGQGRSEAFF. In nucleotides, the CDR3 is TGTGCCAGCAGCTTCGGAGGACAGGGGCGGTCGGAAGCTTTCTTT.